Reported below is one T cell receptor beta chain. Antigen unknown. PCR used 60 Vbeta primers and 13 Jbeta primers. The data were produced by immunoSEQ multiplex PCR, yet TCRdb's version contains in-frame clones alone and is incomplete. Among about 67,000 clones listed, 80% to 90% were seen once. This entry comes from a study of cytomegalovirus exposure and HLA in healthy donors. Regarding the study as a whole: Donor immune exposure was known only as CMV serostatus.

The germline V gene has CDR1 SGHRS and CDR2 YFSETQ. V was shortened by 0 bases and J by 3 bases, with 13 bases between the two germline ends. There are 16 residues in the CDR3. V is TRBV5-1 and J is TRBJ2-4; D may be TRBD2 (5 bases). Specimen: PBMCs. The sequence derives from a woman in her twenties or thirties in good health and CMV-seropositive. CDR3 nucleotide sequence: TGCGCCAGCAGCTTGGTCGAGGGATGGGGCAAAAACATTCAGTACTTC. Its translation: CASSLVEGWGKNIQYF.